This entry is about one T cell receptor beta chain. Its antigen remains unidentified. Preparing the TCRbeta library involved the use of unique molecular identifiers. TCRdb redid the calling of the PCR reads with MiXCR, one entry per CDR3 protein. Seen here are some 830,000 distinct CDR3 sequences, 16% observed once, and the top ten hold approximately 4.5%. The length of the CDR3 is 17 residues. The data were obtained in a study of T-cell reconstitution after alpha-beta-depleted transplantation in children. Study-level findings and limits: TCRbeta diversity was high at day 60 in some patients (a result of surviving recipient T cells and thymic progenitors). Expanded graft clones numbering several hundred reportedly gave rise to alpha-beta T cells about two months after transplant. When one year had passed after transplant, most T-cell counts and diversity came from newly produced T cells.

This receptor was identified in a male patient aged 10-17 years who had a stem cell transplant for acute lymphoblastic leukemia, so the T cells may come from the graft donor. Sequencing used PBMCs, mostly from graft donor cells, obtained 360 days after TCRalphabeta/CD19-depleted stem cell transplant. The chain has TRBV21-1 and TRBJ2-1; TRBD2, the table's D call, lacks a check against the DNA. TRBV21-1 is a recognized pseudogene. DNA of the CDR3: TGTGCCAGCAGCGGCTCCGGGAGGTCCAGCACCTACAATGAGCAGTTCTTC. Protein sequence: CASSGSGRSSTYNEQFF.